The rows below give T cell receptor beta chains drawn from one sample of a study of cytomegalovirus exposure and HLA in healthy donors. Profiling relied on immunoSEQ multiplex PCR, and the TCRdb table lists in-frame clones only, not all of them. The sample carries tens of thousands of clones, roughly 70% recorded once. What was sequenced was PBMCs. The origin of the receptors is a woman in her forties or fifties in good health and CMV-seropositive. Each CDR3 is given with its conserved first and last residue. Fields, in order: D gene, V gene, J gene, clone size, CDR3 DNA, CDR3 protein. A D gene is named only where the DNA matches it firmly. Some rows mark clone size as missing; the rest say once, few, many or name a class of expanded clone.

>NA|TRBV5-1|TRBJ2-2|NA
TGCGCCAGCAGCTTGTTCTCGGGGGGCCCCGGGGAGCTGTTTTTT
CASSLFSGGPGELFF
>NA|TRBV2|TRBJ2-7|few
TGTGCCAGCAGTGAGGGGCAGGGCCGAGCATGGATCTACGAGCAGTACTTC
CASSEGQGRAWIYEQYF
>TRBD1|TRBV6-6|TRBJ1-5|NA
TGTGCCAGCAGCAGACAGGGGGATCAGCCCCAGCATTTT
CASSRQGDQPQHF
>NA|TRBV19|TRBJ1-5|NA
TGTGCCACCTATAATTCCCAGGGGATTCGAAATCAGCCCCAGCATTTT
CATYNSQGIRNQPQHF
>NA|TRBV11-3|TRBJ2-7|NA
TGTGCCAGCAGCTTAAGTCCAGCGTACGAGCAGTACTTC
CASSLSPAYEQYF
>TRBD1|TRBV9|TRBJ1-2|NA
TGTGCCAGCAGCGCCGAGGGGCAGGGGGCCTTTGGCTACACCTTC
CASSAEGQGAFGYTF
>NA|TRBV27|TRBJ2-2|NA
TGTGCCACCATGGGGAGCCGTACCGGGGAGCTGTTTTTT
CATMGSRTGELFF
>NA|TRBV10-3|TRBJ2-5|once
TGTGCCATCAGCCCCGAGGCGGCGGGGACCCAGTACTTC
CAISPEAAGTQYF
>NA|TRBV21-1|TRBJ2-7|NA
TGTGCCAGCAGCATACCATGCCCTAAGTACTTC
CASSIPCPKYF
>NA|TRBV2|TRBJ2-7|few
TGTGCCAGCAGGACAGGGAAGGGGGGATACGAGCAGTACTTC
CASRTGKGGYEQYF
>TRBD1|TRBV7-2|TRBJ2-7|NA
TGTGCCAGCAGCTCGGGACAGGAAGTCTACGAGCAGTACTTC
CASSSGQEVYEQYF
>NA|TRBV19|TRBJ2-3|once
TGTGCCAGTAGTTTCGACAGGACTAGCACAGATACGCAGTATTTT
CASSFDRTSTDTQYF
>NA|TRBV29-1|TRBJ2-2|NA
TGCAGCGTTGAAGAAGGTATGGAGAGAGGAACCGGGGAGCTGTTTTTT
CSVEEGMERGTGELFF
>NA|TRBV7-8|TRBJ2-1|NA
TGTGCCAGCAGCTTAGTAGCGTCCTCCTACAATGAGCAGTTCTTC
CASSLVASSYNEQFF
>NA|TRBV9|TRBJ1-1|once
TGTGCCAGCAGCGTAGGAGACAGTCTTAACACTGAAGCTTTCTTT
CASSVGDSLNTEAFF
>NA|TRBV5-4|TRBJ2-1|NA
TGTGCCAGCAGCCTACGGGGTGAGCAGTTCTTC
CASSLRGEQFF
>NA|TRBV9|TRBJ2-3|NA
TGTGCCAGCAGGGACAGTAGCACAGATACGCAGTATTTT
CASRDSSTDTQYF
>NA|TRBV4-3|TRBJ1-6|few
TGCGCCAGCAGCCCAGAATTCGAGGGAGGGACTCATTCACCCCTCCACTTT
CASSPEFEGGTHSPLHF
>NA|TRBV28|TRBJ1-5|NA
TGTGCCAGCAGTTTCCTAGGGAGTTGGGATCAGCCCCAGCATTTT
CASSFLGSWDQPQHF
>TRBD1|TRBV2|TRBJ2-7|NA
TGTGCCAGCAGTGAACAGGGGGCCTCCTACGAGCAGTACTTC
CASSEQGASYEQYF
>TRBD1|TRBV5-4|TRBJ2-7|NA
TGTGCCAGCAGCTCCCGGGACAGGGGTAACGAGCAGTACTTC
CASSSRDRGNEQYF
>TRBD2|TRBV9|TRBJ2-1|once
TGTGCCAGCAGCGTAACGGCGGGAGGGGAGGAGTTCTTC
CASSVTAGGEEFF
>NA|TRBV19|TRBJ1-2|NA
TGTGCCAGTAGCCTATCCCATAAAGGAGGGAATGGCTACACCTTC
CASSLSHKGGNGYTF
>TRBD2|TRBV2|TRBJ2-7|NA
TGTGCCAGCAAGTTGACTAGCGGGAGGTACGAGCAGTACTTC
CASKLTSGRYEQYF
>NA|TRBV6-6|TRBJ1-1|few
TGTGCCAGCAGTTATGACGGGGTCTTAACTTTCTTT
CASSYDGVLTFF
>NA|TRBV19|TRBJ2-1|NA
TGTGCCAGTAGAGGGGCACCCTCCTACAATGAGCAGTTCTTC
CASRGAPSYNEQFF